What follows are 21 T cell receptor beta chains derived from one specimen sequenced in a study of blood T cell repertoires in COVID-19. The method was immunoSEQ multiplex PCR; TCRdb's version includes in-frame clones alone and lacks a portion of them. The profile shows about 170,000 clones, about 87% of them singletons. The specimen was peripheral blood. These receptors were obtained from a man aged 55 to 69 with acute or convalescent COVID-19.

The CDR3 region is CASSGTGEYNEQFF. The CDR3, as DNA: TGTGCCAGCAGCGGGACAGGGGAATACAATGAGCAGTTCTTC. The chain couples TRBV7-9 to TRBJ2-1; 10 nucleotides line up with TRBD1. V shed 5 bases, J shed 4 bases, and the junction held 2 bases outside the gene matches. Germline-derived CDR1 and CDR2 are SEHNR and FQNEAQ (reference sequence). This CDR3 region has 14 residues.

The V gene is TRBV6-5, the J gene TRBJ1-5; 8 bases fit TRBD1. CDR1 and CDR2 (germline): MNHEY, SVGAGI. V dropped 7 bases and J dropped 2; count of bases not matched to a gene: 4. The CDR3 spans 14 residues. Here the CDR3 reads CASTSTGGNQPQHF. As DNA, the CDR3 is TGTGCCAGCACATCGACAGGGGGCAATCAGCCCCAGCATTTT.

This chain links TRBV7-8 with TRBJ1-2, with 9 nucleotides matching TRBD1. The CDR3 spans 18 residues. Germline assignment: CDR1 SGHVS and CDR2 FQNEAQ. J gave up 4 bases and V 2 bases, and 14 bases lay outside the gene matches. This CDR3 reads CASSLSGTGTLIPYGYTF. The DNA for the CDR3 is TGTGCCAGCAGCTTATCCGGGACAGGGACTTTGATTCCCTATGGCTACACCTTC.

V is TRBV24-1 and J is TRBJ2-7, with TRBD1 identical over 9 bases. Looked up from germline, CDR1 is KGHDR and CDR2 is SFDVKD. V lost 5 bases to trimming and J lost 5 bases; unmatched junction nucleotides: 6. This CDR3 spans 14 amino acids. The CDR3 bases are TGTGCCACCAGTGCCCTGGACAGGGGCAACGAGCAGTACGTC. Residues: CATSALDRGNEQYV.

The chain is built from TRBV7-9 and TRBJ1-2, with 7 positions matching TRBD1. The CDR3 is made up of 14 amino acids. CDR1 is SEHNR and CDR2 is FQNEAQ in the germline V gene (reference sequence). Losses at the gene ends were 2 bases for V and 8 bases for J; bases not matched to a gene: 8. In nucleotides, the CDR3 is TGTGCCAGCAGCTTACCAGGGGGACTGAGAGGCTACACCTTC. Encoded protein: CASSLPGGLRGYTF.

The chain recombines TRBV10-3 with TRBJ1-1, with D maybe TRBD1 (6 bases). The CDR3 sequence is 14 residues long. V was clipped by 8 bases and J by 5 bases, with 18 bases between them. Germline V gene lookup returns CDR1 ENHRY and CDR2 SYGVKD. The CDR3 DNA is TGTGCCATCGGGACGGGGGGGGCGCGGACTGAAGCTTTCTTT. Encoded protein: CAIGTGGARTEAFF.

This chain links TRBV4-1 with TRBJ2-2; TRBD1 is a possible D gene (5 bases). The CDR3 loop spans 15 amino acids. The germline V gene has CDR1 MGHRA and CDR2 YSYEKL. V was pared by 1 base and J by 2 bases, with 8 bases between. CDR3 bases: TGCGCCAGCAGCCAAGGCCAGGGAAACACCGGGGAGCTGTTTTTT. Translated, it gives CASSQGQGNTGELFF.

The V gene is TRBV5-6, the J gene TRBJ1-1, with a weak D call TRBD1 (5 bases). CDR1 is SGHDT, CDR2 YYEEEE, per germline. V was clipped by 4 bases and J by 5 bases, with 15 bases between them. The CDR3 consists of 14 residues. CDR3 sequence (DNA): TGTGCCAGCAGCGCCGGGTGGGGGAGGACTGAAGCTTTCTTT. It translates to CASSAGWGRTEAFF. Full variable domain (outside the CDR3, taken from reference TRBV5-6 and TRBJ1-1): DAGVTQSPTHLIKTRGQQVTLRCSPKSGHDTVSWYQQALGQGPQFIFQYYEEEERQRGNFPDRFSGHQFPNYSSELNVNALLLGDSALYLCASSAGWGRTEAFFGQGTRLTVV.

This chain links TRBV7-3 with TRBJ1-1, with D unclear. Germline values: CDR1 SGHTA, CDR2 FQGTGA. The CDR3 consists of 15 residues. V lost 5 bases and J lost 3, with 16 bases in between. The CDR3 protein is CASSPTRLRDTEAFF. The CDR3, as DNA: TGTGCCAGCAGCCCTACTCGACTTCGGGACACTGAAGCTTTCTTT.

CDR3 region: CASSLAGGDDTQYF. As DNA, the CDR3 is TGTGCCAGCAGCTTAGCGGGAGGGGATGATACGCAGTATTTT. This chain uses TRBV7-2 with TRBJ2-3, with 7 positions matching TRBD2. This CDR3 has 14 residues. Per the germline V gene, CDR1 is SGHTA and CDR2 is FQGNSA. The V segment lost 0 bases and the J segment 6 bases; nucleotides outside the gene matches: 3.

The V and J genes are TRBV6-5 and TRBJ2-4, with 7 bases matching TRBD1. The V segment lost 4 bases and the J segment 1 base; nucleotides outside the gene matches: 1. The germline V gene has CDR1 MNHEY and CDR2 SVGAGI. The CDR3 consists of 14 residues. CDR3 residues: CASSSRGAKNIQYF. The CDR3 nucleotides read TGTGCCAGCAGTTCCAGGGGGGCCAAAAACATTCAGTACTTC.

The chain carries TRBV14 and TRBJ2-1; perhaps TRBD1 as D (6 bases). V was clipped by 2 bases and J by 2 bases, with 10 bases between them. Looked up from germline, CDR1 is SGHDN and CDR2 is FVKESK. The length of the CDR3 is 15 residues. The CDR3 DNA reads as TGTGCCAGCAGCCAACTCAGGGGTACCTACAATGAGCAGTTCTTC. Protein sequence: CASSQLRGTYNEQFF.

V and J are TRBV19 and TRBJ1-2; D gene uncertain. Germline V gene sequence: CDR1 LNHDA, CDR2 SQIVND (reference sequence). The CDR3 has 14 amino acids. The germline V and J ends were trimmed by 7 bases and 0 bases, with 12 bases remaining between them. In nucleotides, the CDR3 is TGTGCCAGTAAGTTTGGAGTACCTAACTATGGCTACACCTTC. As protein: CASKFGVPNYGYTF.

CDR3 sequence reads: CASSPRQGAVNQPQHF. The CDR3 DNA is TGCGCCAGCAGTCCTCGACAGGGGGCGGTGAATCAGCCCCAGCATTTT. This chain joins TRBV4-1 and TRBJ1-5; TRBD1 agrees at 10 bases. In germline, CDR1 is MGHRA, CDR2 YSYEKL. Trimming took 6 bases from V and 4 from J; bases not matched to a gene: 9. The CDR3 length is 16 residues.

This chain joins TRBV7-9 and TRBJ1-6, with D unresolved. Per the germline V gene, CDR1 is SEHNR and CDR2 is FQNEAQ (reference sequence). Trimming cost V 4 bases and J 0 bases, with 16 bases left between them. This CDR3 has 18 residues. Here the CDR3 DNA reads TGTGCCAGCAGCTCAAACACCGGGATAGGCTCCTATAATTCACCCCTCCACTTT. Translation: CASSSNTGIGSYNSPLHF.

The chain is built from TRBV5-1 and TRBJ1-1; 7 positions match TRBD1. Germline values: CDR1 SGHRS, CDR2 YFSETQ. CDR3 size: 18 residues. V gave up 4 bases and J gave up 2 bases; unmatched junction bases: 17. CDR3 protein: CASSPQPGPLGGNTEAFF. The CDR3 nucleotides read TGCGCCAGCAGCCCCCAACCCGGCCCGCTAGGGGGCAACACTGAAGCTTTCTTT. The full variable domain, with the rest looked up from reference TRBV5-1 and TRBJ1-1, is KAGVTQTPRYLIKTRGQQVTLSCSPISGHRSVSWYQQTPGQGLQFLFEYFSETQRNKGNFPGRFSGRQFSNSRSEMNVSTLELGDSALYLCASSPQPGPLGGNTEAFFGQGTRLTVV.

The CDR3 region has the DNA TGCGCCAGCAGCTCTAGCGGGGGGGCCGGTACAGATACGCAGTATTTT. Its protein is CASSSSGGAGTDTQYF. The J gene is TRBJ2-3, the V gene TRBV5-1; 12 bases map to TRBD2. CDR3 length: 16 amino acids. The germline gives CDR1 SGHRS, CDR2 YFSETQ. Trimming cost V 3 bases and J 3 bases; bases outside gene matches: 5.

CDR3 nucleotide sequence: TGTGCCAGCAGCTCTTTCGGATCCCGGAGCTATAATTCACCCCTCCACTTT. Its protein product is CASSSFGSRSYNSPLHF. The V gene is TRBV5-8, the J gene TRBJ1-6; D gene unclear. Germline-derived CDR1 and CDR2 are SGHTS and YDEGEE. This CDR3 spans 17 amino acids. The V end was cut by 3 bases, the J end by 3 bases, with 16 bases between.

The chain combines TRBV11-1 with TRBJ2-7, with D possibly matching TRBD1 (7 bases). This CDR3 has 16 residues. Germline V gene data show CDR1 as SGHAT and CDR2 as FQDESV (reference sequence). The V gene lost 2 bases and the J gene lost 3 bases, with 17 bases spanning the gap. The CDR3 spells CASSLMRRQGGYEQYF. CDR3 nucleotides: TGTGCCAGCAGCTTAATGCGGCGACAGGGAGGCTACGAGCAGTACTTC.

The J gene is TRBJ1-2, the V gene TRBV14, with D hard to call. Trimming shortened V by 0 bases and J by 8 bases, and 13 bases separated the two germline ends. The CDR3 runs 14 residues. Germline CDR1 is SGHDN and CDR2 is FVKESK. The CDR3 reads CASSQDRGMGGYTF. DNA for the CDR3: TGTGCCAGCAGCCAAGATCGGGGAATGGGGGGCTACACCTTC.

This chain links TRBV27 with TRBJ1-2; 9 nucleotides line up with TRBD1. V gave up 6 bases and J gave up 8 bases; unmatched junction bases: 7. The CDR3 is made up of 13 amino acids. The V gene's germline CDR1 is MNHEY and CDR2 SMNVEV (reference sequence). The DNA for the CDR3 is TGTGCCAGCAGATTACAGGGGGCGCGAGGCTACACCTTC. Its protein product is CASRLQGARGYTF.